The 28 T cell receptor beta chains in this list originate from one sample, sequenced in a study of human T cells and chemical hapten exposure. MiXCR, applied by TCRdb to the RACE reads, yields one record per CDR3 protein. The sample carries about 120,000 distinct CDR3 sequences, roughly 13% recorded once. Time point described: patch test 1, 2 weeks after DPC sensitization. Treatment given: therapeutic diphenylcyclopropenone sensitization with weekly scalp DPC. The starting material was whole blood, obtained in connection with sensitization to the hapten diphenylcyclopropenone (DPC). These receptors were taken from a man between 18 and 29 years old with alopecia areata. Some clones in this sample may be carry-over from other donors' samples.

The rearrangement joins TRBV6-6 to TRBJ1-2; D unclear. Germline assignment: CDR1 MNHNY and CDR2 SVGAGI (reference sequence). Trimming shortened V by 3 bases and J by 9 bases, and 20 bases separated the two germline ends. There are 15 residues in the CDR3. The CDR3 sequence: CASSYGGSRLDRYTF. CDR3 bases: TGTGCCAGCAGTTATGGTGGCAGCCGCTTAGACCGCTACACCTTC.

This sequence joins TRBV29-1 and TRBJ2-3; D is tentatively TRBD1 or TRBD2 (5 bases each). This CDR3 is 13 amino acids long. V lost 4 bases and J lost 2, with 10 bases in between. Per the germline V gene, CDR1 is SQVTM and CDR2 is ANQGSEA. The CDR3: CSVAGSYTDTQYF. In DNA form, the CDR3 reads TGCAGCGTTGCAGGGAGTTACACAGATACGCAGTATTTT.

Notes on this clonotype: Relative to the germline gene, one junction end is altered; a read error may explain this. The V gene is TRBV28, the J gene TRBJ1-5; D is ambiguous. Per the germline V gene, CDR1 is MDHEN and CDR2 is SYDVKM. The CDR3 covers 14 residues. DNA for the CDR3: TGTGCCAGCAGACGCGGGGAGCGCAATCGGCCCCAGCATTTT. This codes for CASRRGERNRPQHF.

The chain links TRBV9 to TRBJ1-4; 10 nucleotides align to TRBD1. Germline assignment: CDR1 SGDLS and CDR2 YYNGEE. The ends lost 2 bases at V and 8 bases at J; junction bases unmatched: 3. The CDR3 contains 14 residues. This chain's CDR3 is CASSVGTGAEKLFF. The CDR3 nucleotides read TGTGCCAGCAGCGTCGGGACAGGGGCAGAAAAACTGTTTTTT.

This clonotype was observed a single time. The V gene is TRBV7-8, the J gene TRBJ2-7; tentative D call: TRBD2 (6 bases). The CDR3 spans 12 residues. The V end lost 3 bases, the J end lost 9 bases, and 12 bases lay between the germline ends. Germline CDR1 is SGHVS and CDR2 is FQNEAQ. CDR3 bases: TGTGCCAGCAGCTTTAACCGCGGGGTGCAGTACTTC. Translation gives CASSFNRGVQYF.

V is TRBV6-2 or TRBV6-3 and J is TRBJ1-2; 10 bases line up with TRBD1. Germline V gene lookup returns CDR1 MNHEY and CDR2 SVGEGT. V trimming: 4 bases; J trimming: 3 bases; junction bases outside the gene matches: 5. The CDR3 spans 15 residues. The chain's CDR3 is CASSSAGTGDYGYTF. Written as DNA, the CDR3 is TGTGCCAGCAGTTCCGCCGGGACAGGGGACTATGGCTACACCTTC.

The V gene is TRBV7-6, the J gene TRBJ2-3, with D uncertain. Trimming left V 2 bases short and J 3 bases short, with 9 bases between. Germline values: CDR1 SGHVS, CDR2 FNYEAQ. This CDR3 comprises 14 residues. This CDR3 is CASSLTARTDTQYF. DNA for the CDR3: TGTGCCAGCAGCTTAACTGCGCGGACAGATACGCAGTATTTT.

This clonotype has more than one count but fewer than ten. The chain has TRBV7-9 and TRBJ1-2; D is unclear. The germline V gene has CDR1 SEHNR and CDR2 FQNEAQ (reference sequence). The CDR3 loop spans 15 amino acids. With 1 base removed from V and 2 bases from J, the gap between germline ends came to 11 bases. The CDR3 DNA follows: TGTGCCAGCAGCTTAGAAGGCGGCAAGAACTATGGCTACACCTTC. Translation gives CASSLEGGKNYGYTF.

This clonotype was counted between two and nine times. The chain is built from TRBV28 and TRBJ1-5; no definite D call. The V and J ends lost 4 bases and 2 bases respectively, with 9 bases between them. The CDR3 has 14 residues. Germline CDR1 is MDHEN and CDR2 is SYDVKM. DNA for the CDR3: TGTGCCAGCAGTTCACCGTTCGGCAATCAGCCCCAGCATTTT. The encoded protein is CASSSPFGNQPQHF.

This clonotype was seen many times. The chain recombines TRBV5-1 with TRBJ1-4, with D possibly TRBD1 on 5 matching bases. With 4 bases removed from V and 5 bases from J, the gap between germline ends came to 9 bases. CDR1 is SGHRS and CDR2 is YFSETQ in the germline V gene. CDR3 length equals 13 residues. This CDR3 reads CASSQGRNEKLFF. As DNA, the CDR3 is TGCGCCAGCAGCCAGGGACGGAATGAAAAACTGTTTTTT.

V gene TRBV5-1 combines with J gene TRBJ2-7; D could derive from TRBD1 or TRBD2 (5 bases each). The CDR3 spans 15 residues. Germline loops: CDR1 SGHRS, CDR2 YFSETQ. With 0 bases removed from V and 4 bases from J, the gap between germline ends came to 14 bases. Here the CDR3 DNA reads TGCGCCAGCAGCTTGGATTTAGGGACCCAATACGAGCAGTACGTC. Translating gives CASSLDLGTQYEQYV.

Regarding this clonotype: At one of its ends the junction is not consistent with the germline gene, which may arise from a read error. The CDR3 region is CASSLGGLRGGFYF. The DNA of the CDR3 is TGTGCCAGCAGTTTAGGAGGACTTCGCGGGGGGTTCTATTTC. The V gene is TRBV12-3 or TRBV12-4, the J gene TRBJ2-5; 8 bases are shared with TRBD2. The CDR3 has 14 residues.

The sample holds many counts of this clonotype. V is TRBV7-9 and J is TRBJ1-4; D possibly corresponds to TRBD1 (6 bases). The V gene lost 0 bases and the J gene lost 5 bases, with 22 bases spanning the gap. CDR1 SEHNR and CDR2 FQNEAQ come from the germline V gene (reference sequence). CDR3 length: 19 residues. The CDR3 bases are TGTGCCAGCAGCTTAGCGATGGGCAGGGGAGCGGGAAAGAATGAAAAACTGTTTTTT. Amino acids: CASSLAMGRGAGKNEKLFF.

A few counts support this clonotype. The chain is built from TRBV4-3 and TRBJ2-5, with D possibly TRBD1 on 5 matching bases. The V gene's germline CDR1 is LGHNA and CDR2 YSLEER. This CDR3 is built from 15 residues. V was pared by 1 base and J by 2 bases, with 11 bases between. CDR3 protein: CASSQVAAGQETQYF. The CDR3 region has the DNA TGCGCCAGCAGCCAAGTTGCGGCAGGGCAAGAGACCCAGTACTTC.

V is TRBV12-3 or TRBV12-4 and J is TRBJ1-1; maybe TRBD1 (5 bases). CDR3 length: 12 amino acids. Trimming took 5 bases from V and 5 from J, leaving 9 bases between them. CDR3 nucleotides: TGTGCCAGCAGTATTTGGGGGACTGAAGCTTTCTTT. Its protein product is CASSIWGTEAFF.

The gene calls are TRBV18 and TRBJ1-1; 7 nucleotides line up with TRBD1. Germline values: CDR1 KGHSH, CDR2 LQKENI. V trimming: 5 bases; J trimming: 4 bases; junction bases outside the gene matches: 10. The CDR3 is 15 residues long. The CDR3 sequence is CASSETRDSGTEAFF. Here the CDR3 DNA reads TGTGCCAGCTCAGAAACCCGGGACAGCGGCACTGAAGCTTTCTTT.

This clonotype showed up many times. Written as DNA, the CDR3 is TGTGCCAGCAGCTTAACTTCCCCAGCAGATACGCAGTATTTT. Translation gives CASSLTSPADTQYF. This chain links TRBV7-3 with TRBJ2-3; D is undetermined. CDR3 length: 14 amino acids. CDR1 is SGHTA, CDR2 FQGTGA, per germline. The V end lost 0 bases, the J end lost 4 bases, and 8 bases lay between the germline ends.

The chain links TRBV9 to TRBJ2-1; perhaps TRBD2 as D (7 bases). The germline V and J ends were trimmed by 0 bases and 0 bases, with 13 bases remaining between them. The CDR3 is made up of 17 amino acids. CDR1 is SGDLS, CDR2 YYNGEE, per germline. The CDR3 sequence is CASSVGEGVLSYNEQFF. CDR3 in DNA: TGTGCCAGCAGCGTAGGGGAGGGGGTCCTCTCCTACAATGAGCAGTTCTTC.

The chain employs TRBV28 and TRBJ2-3; no definite D call. The V gene's germline CDR1 is MDHEN and CDR2 SYDVKM. The ends were cut back, 7 bases at V and 4 bases at J, with 12 bases in the middle. The CDR3 length is 13 residues. The CDR3 sequence: CASTRPVPDTQYF. CDR3 DNA: TGTGCCAGCACCCGCCCGGTTCCAGATACGCAGTATTTT.

The rearrangement joins TRBV20-1 to TRBJ2-3; TRBD1 might be the D (5 bases). V shed 4 bases and J shed 0 bases, with 14 bases lying between them. Germline V gene lookup returns CDR1 DFQATT and CDR2 SNEGSKA (reference sequence). The CDR3 has 15 amino acids. The CDR3, as DNA: TGCAGTGCTAAGTTAGGGGCCCTTAGCACAGATACGCAGTATTTT. As protein: CSAKLGALSTDTQYF.

The V and J genes are TRBV7-3 and TRBJ2-1, with 7 nucleotides matching TRBD2. The CDR3 is made up of 15 amino acids. Germline V gives CDR1 SGHTA, CDR2 FQGTGA. The junction had 10 bases not matched to a gene; V was cut back by 5 bases and J by 6 bases. CDR3 in DNA: TGTGCCAGCAGCCGTACTAGCGTGGAAGCCAATGAGCAGTTCTTC. This sequence encodes CASSRTSVEANEQFF. Full variable domain (remainder filled in from reference TRBV7-3 and TRBJ2-1): GAGVSQTPSNKVTEKGKYVELRCDPISGHTALYWYRQSLGQGPEFLIYFQGTGAADDSGLPNDRFFAVRPEGSVSTLKIQRTERGDSAVYLCASSRTSVEANEQFFGPGTRLTVL.

The sample holds a few counts of this clonotype. V and J are TRBV28 and TRBJ2-7; the D call may be TRBD1 or TRBD2 (7 bases each). With 3 bases removed from V and 3 bases from J, the gap between germline ends came to 12 bases. This CDR3 region has 14 residues. Germline-derived CDR1 and CDR2 are MDHEN and SYDVKM. The DNA of the CDR3 is TGTGCCAGCAGTTTGCAGGGGGGGAACTACGAGCAGTACTTC. Translation: CASSLQGGNYEQYF.

This clonotype has a handful of counts. V usage is TRBV5-5 and J usage is TRBJ2-2, with D perhaps being TRBD1 or TRBD2 (5 bases each). CDR3 length: 17 amino acids. V was shortened by 0 bases and J by 6 bases, with 18 bases between the two germline ends. Germline values: CDR1 SGHKS, CDR2 YYEKEE (reference sequence). The CDR3 is CASSLGSGTASAGELFF. CDR3 coding DNA: TGTGCCAGCAGCTTGGGGTCCGGGACGGCATCTGCCGGGGAGCTGTTTTTT.

This clonotype came up many times. The gene calls are TRBV3-1 and TRBJ2-3; 7 bases align to TRBD1. Germline V gene sequence: CDR1 LGHDT, CDR2 YNNKEL (reference sequence). This CDR3 spans 17 amino acids. The trim removed 0 bases at V and 1 base at J, leaving 7 bases unmatched. CDR3 sequence (DNA): TGTGCCAGCAGCCAAGATTGGGGAGACAGGGGCACAGATACGCAGTATTTT. Its translation is CASSQDWGDRGTDTQYF.

The CDR3 DNA sequence: TGTGCCAGCACATCAGGGACAGCTCCGGGAAACACCATATATTTT. It is translated as CASTSGTAPGNTIYF. J is TRBJ1-3 and V is TRBV6-1; 7 nucleotides align to TRBD1. Trimming removed 7 bases from V and 4 bases from J; junction bases left unmatched: 10. CDR1 and CDR2 (germline): MNHNS, SASEGT. This CDR3 is 15 amino acids long.

This chain links TRBV9 with TRBJ2-7; TRBD2 might be the D (6 bases). The CDR3 extends over 12 amino acids. The germline V gene encodes CDR1 SGDLS and CDR2 YYNGEE. The CDR3 loop is CTEGAGPYEQYF. DNA of the CDR3: TGTACGGAGGGAGCGGGTCCCTACGAGCAGTACTTC.

In this sample, this clonotype turned up a few times. The chain links TRBV5-1 to TRBJ1-6, with no clear D. CDR3 length: 14 residues. Trimming removed 5 bases from V and 5 bases from J, with 11 bases in between. Germline CDR1 and CDR2: SGHRS and YFSETQ. CDR3 sequence: CASRSLGDNSPLHF. CDR3 bases: TGCGCCAGCAGGTCACTCGGCGATAATTCACCCCTCCACTTT.

Only a few counts were recorded for this clonotype. The chain combines TRBV4-3 with TRBJ2-1, with D possibly matching TRBD1 (6 bases). Trimming took 1 base from V and 0 from J, leaving 13 bases between them. This CDR3 is 17 amino acids long. Germline V CDR1 and CDR2: LGHNA, YSLEER. The CDR3 protein is CASSQGWGPDSYNEQFF. The CDR3 DNA is TGCGCCAGCAGCCAAGGATGGGGGCCAGACTCCTACAATGAGCAGTTCTTC.